The source of this T cell receptor beta chain is a study of T-cell reconstitution after alpha-beta-depleted transplantation in children. Study-level results: Newly generated T cells supplied most T-cell counts and diversity one year post-transplant. Surviving recipient T cells and thymic progenitors underlay high day-60 TCRbeta diversity in some patients. There were reportedly several hundred expanded graft clones from which alpha-beta T cells came about two months after transplant.

As it was prepared, the TCRbeta library received unique molecular identifiers. TCRdb fed the PCR reads into MiXCR, producing one record per CDR3 protein. This sample yields around 440,000 distinct CDR3 sequences, of which 10% are seen a single time; about 2.1% belongs to the top ten. A note on this clonotype: Its matching antigen is unknown.

The germline V gene encodes CDR1 SGHDN and CDR2 FVKESK. Trimming shortened V by 4 bases and J by 2 bases, and 9 bases separated the two germline ends. The CDR3 consists of 14 residues. This clonotype originated in a child younger than 10 with inherited bone marrow failure, due to receive a stem cell transplant. The chain combines TRBV14 with TRBJ1-5; D is unresolved. The specimen was PBMCs, collected before TCRalphabeta/CD19-depleted stem cell transplant. In nucleotides, the CDR3 is TGTGCCAGCAGCCCCTCTGGGGGCAATCAGCCCCAGCATTTT. Protein sequence: CASSPSGGNQPQHF.